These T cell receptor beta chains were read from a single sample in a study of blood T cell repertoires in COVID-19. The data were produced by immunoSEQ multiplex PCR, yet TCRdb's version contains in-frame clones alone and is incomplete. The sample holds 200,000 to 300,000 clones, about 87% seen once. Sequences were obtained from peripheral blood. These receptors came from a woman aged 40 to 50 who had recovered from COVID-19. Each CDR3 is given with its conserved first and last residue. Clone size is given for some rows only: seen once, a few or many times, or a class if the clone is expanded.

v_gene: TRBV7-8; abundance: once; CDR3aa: CASSLPIRGPPQETQYF
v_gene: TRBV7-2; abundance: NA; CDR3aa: CASSPRASGGRGEQFF
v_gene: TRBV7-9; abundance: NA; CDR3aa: CASSFPAGKRLYGYTF
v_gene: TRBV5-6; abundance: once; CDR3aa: CASSVTGNTEAFF
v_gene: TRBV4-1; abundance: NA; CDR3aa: CASSPSGLASSYEQYF
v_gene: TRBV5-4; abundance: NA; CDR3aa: CASSLGQGARLETQYF
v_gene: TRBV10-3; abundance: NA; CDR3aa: CAIGDLQGNHNEQFF
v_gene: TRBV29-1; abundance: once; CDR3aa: CSVATGAGYEQYF
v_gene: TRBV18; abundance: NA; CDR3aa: CASSPKGLAGAPSSYEQYF
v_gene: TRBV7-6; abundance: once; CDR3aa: CASSLGQGASDTQYF
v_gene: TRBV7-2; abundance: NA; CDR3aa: CASTQRGGRVYGYTF
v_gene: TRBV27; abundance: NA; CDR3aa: CASSSWPPEIYGYTF
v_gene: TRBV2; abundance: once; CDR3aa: CASRGLNTGELFF
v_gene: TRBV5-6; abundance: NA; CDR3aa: CASSLEVWAGSEQFF
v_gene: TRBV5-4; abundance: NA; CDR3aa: CASSSLAGGPDTGELFF
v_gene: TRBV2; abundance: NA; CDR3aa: CASDQLGGGKGEQFF
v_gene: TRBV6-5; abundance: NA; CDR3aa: CASSPGVGNQPQHF
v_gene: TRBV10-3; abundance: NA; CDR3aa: CAIRTGQSGELFF
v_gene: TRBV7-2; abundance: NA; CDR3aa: CASSRPGDSYNEKLFF
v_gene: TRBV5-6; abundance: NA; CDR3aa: CASSHRWRGGTDTQYF
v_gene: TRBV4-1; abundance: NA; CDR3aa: CASSQGADRGEAFF
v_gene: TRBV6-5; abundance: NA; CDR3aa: CASSYSYGSQETQYF
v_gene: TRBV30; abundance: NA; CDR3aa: CAWSTDSWRGYTF
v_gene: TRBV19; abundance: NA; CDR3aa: CASSPFGGGGNGYTF
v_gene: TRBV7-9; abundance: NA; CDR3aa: CASSTPGLSGNTIYF
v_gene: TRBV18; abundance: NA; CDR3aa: CASSPNRGGGNTIYF
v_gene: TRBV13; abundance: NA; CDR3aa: CASSLVGQGRNNEQFF
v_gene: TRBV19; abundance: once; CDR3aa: CASNTYNEQFF
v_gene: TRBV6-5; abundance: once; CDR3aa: CASSYGLGGAYNEQFF
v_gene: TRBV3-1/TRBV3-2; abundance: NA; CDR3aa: CASSQVRGLREKLFF
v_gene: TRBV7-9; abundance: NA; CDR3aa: CASSLADRGIGELFF
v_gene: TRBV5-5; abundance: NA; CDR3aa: CASSFGTGAREQFF
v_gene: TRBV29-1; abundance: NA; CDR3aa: CSSSLQGAAFF
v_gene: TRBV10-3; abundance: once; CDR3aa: CAISVTGSGELFF
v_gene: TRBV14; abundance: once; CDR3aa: CASNQQGNYGYTF
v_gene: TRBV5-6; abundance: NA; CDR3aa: CASSLQGAGQPQHF
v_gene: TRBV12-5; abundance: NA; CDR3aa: CASGRGQGRGSSGNTIYF
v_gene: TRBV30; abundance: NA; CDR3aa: CAWGELGNTIYF
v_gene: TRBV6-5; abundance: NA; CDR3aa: CASRAVGVVEKLFF
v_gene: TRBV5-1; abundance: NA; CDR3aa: CASSLDMNSPLHF
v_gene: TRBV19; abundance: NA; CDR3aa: CASSSPRDRGGQPQHF
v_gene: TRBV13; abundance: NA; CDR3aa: CASSHSNVWRKNYGYTF
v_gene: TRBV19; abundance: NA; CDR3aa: CASSIGGGGYTF
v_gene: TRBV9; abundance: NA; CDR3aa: CASSARIGSGNTIYF
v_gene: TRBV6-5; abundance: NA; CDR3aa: CASSYAGRGNSPLHF
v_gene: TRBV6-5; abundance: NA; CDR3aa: CASRLLAASTDTQYF
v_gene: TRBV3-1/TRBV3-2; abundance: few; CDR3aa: CASSYGQGGYGYTF
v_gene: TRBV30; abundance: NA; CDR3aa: CAWRVGGGDEKLFF
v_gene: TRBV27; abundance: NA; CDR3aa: CASSLGGRDGSYNSPLHF
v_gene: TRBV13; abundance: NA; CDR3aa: CASSGRDRPYGYTF
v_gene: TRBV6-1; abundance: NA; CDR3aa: CASSAWTAAGGQPQHF
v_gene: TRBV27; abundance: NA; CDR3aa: CASSSLGIFVDGYTF
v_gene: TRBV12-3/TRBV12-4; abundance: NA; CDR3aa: CASSLIENYGYTF
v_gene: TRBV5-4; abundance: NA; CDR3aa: CASSLASGAGELFF
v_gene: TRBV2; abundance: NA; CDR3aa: CASRRDRDDEKLFF
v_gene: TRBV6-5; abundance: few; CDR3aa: CASSRLQGNTIYF
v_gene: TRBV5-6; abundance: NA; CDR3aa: CASSLGTGDNQPQHF